This T cell receptor beta chain was sequenced during a study of naive and memory T cell subsets. Findings of the study overall: There was no ground truth to check naive and memory subset results.

Germline V gene data show CDR1 as SGHAT and CDR2 as FQNNGV. The V end was cut by 5 bases, the J end by 4 bases, with 25 bases between. The CDR3 is 18 amino acids. This clonotype has ten or more counts. Its cognate antigen is unknown. Two oligonucleotides, mixed equimolar, formed the beta constant-region primer covering TRBC1 and TRBC2. TCRdb re-analysed the UMI-ligation and nested PCR reads in MiXCR, keeping a single row per CDR3 protein. The data contain approximately 5,100 distinct CDR3 sequences, around 7% of them singletons. The sequencing input was effector memory CD8+ T cells from blood. Stated subset: effector memory, CD45RA- CD27-. The gene calls are TRBV11-2 and TRBJ2-3, with a weak D call TRBD2 (6 bases). The receptor was derived from a human donor in good health. In nucleotides, the CDR3 is TGTGCCAGCAGCCAGACGGGCAGCGGGCTCGAAAATCCAGATACGCAGTATTTT. Protein product: CASSQTGSGLENPDTQYF.